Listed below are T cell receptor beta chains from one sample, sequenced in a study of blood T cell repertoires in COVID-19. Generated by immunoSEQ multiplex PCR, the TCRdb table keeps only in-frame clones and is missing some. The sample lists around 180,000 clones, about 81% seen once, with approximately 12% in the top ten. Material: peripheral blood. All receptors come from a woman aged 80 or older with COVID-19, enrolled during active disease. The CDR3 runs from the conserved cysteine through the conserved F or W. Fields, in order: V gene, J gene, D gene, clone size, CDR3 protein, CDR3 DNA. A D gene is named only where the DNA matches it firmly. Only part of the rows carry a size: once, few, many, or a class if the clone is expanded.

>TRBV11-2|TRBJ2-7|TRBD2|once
CASSLGTSNEQYF
TGTGCCAGCAGCTTAGGGACTAGCAACGAGCAGTACTTC
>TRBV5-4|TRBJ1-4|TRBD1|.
CASSKGQGKEKLFF
TGTGCCAGCAGCAAGGGACAGGGAAAGGAAAAACTGTTTTTT
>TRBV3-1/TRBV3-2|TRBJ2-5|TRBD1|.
CASSYPGQGQETQYF
TGTGCCAGCAGTTATCCGGGACAGGGGCAAGAGACCCAGTACTTC
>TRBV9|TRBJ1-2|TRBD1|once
CASSVGDRGRRNYGYTF
TGTGCCAGCAGCGTAGGGGACAGGGGGCGGCGGAACTATGGCTACACCTTC
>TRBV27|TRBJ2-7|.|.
CASSWQANYEQYF
TGTGCCAGCAGTTGGCAGGCAAACTACGAGCAGTACTTC
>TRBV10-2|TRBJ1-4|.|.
CASSENRRATNEKLFF
TGCGCCAGCAGTGAGAACAGGAGAGCAACTAATGAAAAACTGTTTTTT
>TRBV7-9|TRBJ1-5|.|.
CASSLQGGNQPQHF
TGTGCCAGCAGCCTACAGGGCGGCAATCAGCCCCAGCATTTT
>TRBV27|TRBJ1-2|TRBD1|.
CASSRQGSNYGYTF
TGTGCCAGCAGTCGACAGGGGTCTAACTATGGCTACACCTTC
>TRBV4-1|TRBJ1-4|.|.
CASSQGILAGKVYEKLFF
TGCGCCAGCAGCCAAGGGATCCTGGCAGGGAAGGTTTATGAAAAACTGTTTTTT
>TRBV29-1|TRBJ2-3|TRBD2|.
CSAELGLAESTDTQYF
TGCAGCGCAGAACTGGGACTAGCGGAGAGCACAGATACGCAGTATTTT
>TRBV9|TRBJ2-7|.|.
CASSVGQGPQYEQYF
TGTGCCAGCAGCGTAGGGCAGGGGCCTCAATACGAGCAGTACTTC
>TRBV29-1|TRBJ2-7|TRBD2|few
CSVENQRGVGEQYF
TGCAGCGTTGAGAACCAGCGGGGGGTTGGGGAGCAGTACTTC
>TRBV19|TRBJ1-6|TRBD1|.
CASSATRQGDSPLHF
TGTGCCAGTAGTGCCACGCGACAGGGGGATTCACCCCTCCACTTT
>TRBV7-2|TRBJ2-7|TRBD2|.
CASSSGLGGGEQYF
TGTGCCAGCAGCTCGGGACTAGGGGGAGGCGAGCAGTACTTC
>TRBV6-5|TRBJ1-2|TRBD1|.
CASRDRHGYTF
TGTGCCAGTAGGGACAGGCACGGCTACACCTTC
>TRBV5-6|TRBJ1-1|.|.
CASSLVRGFEAFF
TGTGCCAGCAGCTTGGTCAGGGGCTTTGAAGCTTTCTTT
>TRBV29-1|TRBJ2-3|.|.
CSVEKGGTDTQYF
TGCAGCGTTGAAAAGGGGGGCACAGATACGCAGTATTTT
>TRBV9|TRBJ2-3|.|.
CASSVGGSGSTDTQYF
TGTGCCAGCAGCGTAGGTGGTAGCGGCTCCACAGATACGCAGTATTTT
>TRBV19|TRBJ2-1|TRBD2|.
CASNFASGSQNEQFF
TGTGCCAGTAATTTCGCTAGCGGGAGTCAAAATGAGCAGTTCTTC
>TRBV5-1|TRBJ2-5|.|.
CASTDRAGETQYF
TGCGCCAGTACCGACAGGGCGGGGGAGACCCAGTACTTC
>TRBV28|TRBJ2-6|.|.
CASSAPQSSGANVLTF
TGTGCCAGCAGTGCGCCCCAAAGCTCTGGGGCCAACGTCCTGACTTTC
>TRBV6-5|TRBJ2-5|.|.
CASSPWTRGETQYF
TGTGCCAGCAGTCCCTGGACTAGGGGGGAGACCCAGTACTTC
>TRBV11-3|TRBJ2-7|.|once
CASSLRNGNYEQYF
TGTGCCAGCAGCTTGCGGAACGGGAACTACGAGCAGTACTTC
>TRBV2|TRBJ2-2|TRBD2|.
CARGTSGYTGELFF
TGTGCCAGGGGGACTAGCGGGTACACCGGGGAGCTGTTTTTT
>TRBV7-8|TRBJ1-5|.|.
CASSLLTLSNQPQHF
TGTGCCAGCAGCTTGCTGACACTCAGCAATCAGCCCCAGCATTTT
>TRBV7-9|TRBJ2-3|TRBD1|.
CASSLVIRQGGDTQYF
TGTGCCAGCAGCTTAGTAATTCGACAGGGGGGCGATACGCAGTATTTT
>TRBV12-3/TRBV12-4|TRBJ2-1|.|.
CASSLPRDEQFF
TGTGCCAGCAGCTTGCCCCGGGATGAGCAGTTCTTC
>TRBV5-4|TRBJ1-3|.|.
CASSLGVTQGNTIYF
TGTGCCAGCAGCTTGGGGGTCACACAGGGAAACACCATATATTTT
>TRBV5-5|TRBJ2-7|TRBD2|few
CASSSPGLAQLEQYF
TGTGCCAGCAGCTCTCCGGGACTAGCCCAGCTCGAGCAGTACTTC
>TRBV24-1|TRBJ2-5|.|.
CATSDPTGLVSETQYF
TGTGCCACCAGTGATCCGACAGGACTAGTATCGGAGACCCAGTACTTC
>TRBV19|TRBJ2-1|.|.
CASSIGAASSYNEQFF
TGTGCCAGTAGTATAGGCGCGGCGAGCTCCTACAATGAGCAGTTCTTC
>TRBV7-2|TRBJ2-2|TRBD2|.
CASRKDGGTGELFF
TGTGCCAGCAGGAAGGACGGGGGGACCGGGGAGCTGTTTTTT
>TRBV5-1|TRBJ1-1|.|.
CASSLDRVTEAFF
TGCGCCAGCAGCTTGGACAGGGTGACTGAAGCTTTCTTT
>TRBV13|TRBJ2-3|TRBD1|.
CASTPRDRVTDTQYF
TGTGCCAGCACCCCCCGGGACAGGGTGACAGATACGCAGTATTTT
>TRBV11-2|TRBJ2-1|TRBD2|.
CASRGVSYNEQFF
TGTGCCAGTCGGGGGGTCTCCTACAATGAGCAGTTCTTC
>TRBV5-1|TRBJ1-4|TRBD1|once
CASSPRTGGSEKLFF
TGCGCCAGCAGCCCACGGACAGGGGGCTCTGAAAAACTGTTTTTT